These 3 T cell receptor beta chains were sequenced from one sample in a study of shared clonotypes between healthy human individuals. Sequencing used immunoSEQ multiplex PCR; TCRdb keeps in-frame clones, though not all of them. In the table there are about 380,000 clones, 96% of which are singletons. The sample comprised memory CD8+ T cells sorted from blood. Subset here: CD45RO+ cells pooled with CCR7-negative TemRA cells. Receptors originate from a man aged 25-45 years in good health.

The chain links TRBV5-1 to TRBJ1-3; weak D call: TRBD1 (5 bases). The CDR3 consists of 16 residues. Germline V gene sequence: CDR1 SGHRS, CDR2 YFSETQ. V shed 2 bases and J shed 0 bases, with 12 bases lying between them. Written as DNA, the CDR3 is TGCGCCAGCAGCTTAGGGACCTTTAGCTCTGGAAACACCATATATTTT. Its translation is CASSLGTFSSGNTIYF.

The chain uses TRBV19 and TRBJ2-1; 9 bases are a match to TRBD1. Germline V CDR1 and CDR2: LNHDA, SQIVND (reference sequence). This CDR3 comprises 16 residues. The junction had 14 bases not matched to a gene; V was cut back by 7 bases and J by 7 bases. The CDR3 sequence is CASNRQGVTAENEQFF. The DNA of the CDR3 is TGTGCCAGTAATCGACAGGGGGTCACAGCGGAGAATGAGCAGTTCTTC.

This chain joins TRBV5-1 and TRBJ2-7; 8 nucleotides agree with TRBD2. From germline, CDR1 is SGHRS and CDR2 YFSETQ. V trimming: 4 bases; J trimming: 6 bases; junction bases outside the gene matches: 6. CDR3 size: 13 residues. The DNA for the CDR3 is TGCGCCAGCAGCACCCGGGAGGGTGGCGAGCAGTACTTC. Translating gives CASSTREGGEQYF.